A selection of T cell receptor beta chains follows, all from one sample in a study of molecular identifiers for immune sequencing clone quantification. TCRdb re-derived calls from the PCR reads in MiXCR, one entry per CDR3 protein. The sample contains 85,000 to 90,000 distinct CDR3 sequences, roughly 23% of which appear only once. The source material was naive CD8+ T cells from blood, with Jurkat cell RNA spiked in. Source of these receptors: a human donor in good health. Some libraries in this study had Jurkat cell RNA spiked in. The CDR3 runs from the conserved cysteine through the conserved F or W. The D gene is left open where the match is weak. The size entry is marked missing in some rows and otherwise reads once, few, many or a size class.

v_call	clone_size	d_call	j_call	cdr3_nt	cdr3_aa
TRBV7-9	many	.	TRBJ2-5	TGTGCCAGCAGCTTAGTCGGTGACAGACAAGAGACCCAGTACTTC	CASSLVGDRQETQYF
TRBV4-3	many	TRBD1	TRBJ1-4	TGTGCCAGCAGCCAGGGGACAGCAACTAATGAAAAACTGTTTTTT	CASSQGTATNEKLFF
TRBV20-1	.	.	TRBJ2-2	TGCAGTGCCAAGGACGCCGCGAACACCGGGGAGCTGTTTTTT	CSAKDAANTGELFF
TRBV2	few	.	TRBJ2-1	TGTGCCAGAAAGCAAAGAATCCGGAATGAGCAGTTCTTC	CARKQRIRNEQFF
TRBV6-2/TRBV6-3	few	.	TRBJ2-1	TGTGCCAGCAGTTACTCGTATGTGGGTGAGCAGTTCTTC	CASSYSYVGEQFF
TRBV27	.	.	TRBJ1-2	TGTGCCAGCAGTTCGGACAGACTTAATGGCTACACCTTC	CASSSDRLNGYTF
TRBV3-1	.	TRBD2	TRBJ2-7	TGTGCCAGCAAGGCGGGGGAGAAATACGAGCAGTACTTC	CASKAGEKYEQYF
TRBV5-3	.	.	TRBJ2-7	TGTGCCAACAGCTTTAGGACAAACAACTACGAGCAGTACTTC	CANSFRTNNYEQYF
TRBV27	few	TRBD1	TRBJ2-3	TGTGCCAGCAGTTTCGGGACAGGGGGCGCGACCACCACAGATACGCAGTATTTT	CASSFGTGGATTTDTQYF
TRBV27	few	.	TRBJ2-3	TGTGCCAGCCGCCCCGAGGGGATCGAAGATACGCAGTATTTT	CASRPEGIEDTQYF
TRBV6-6	many	.	TRBJ2-3	TGTGCCAGCACCCCCTTTGTAGGTAGTAGCACAGATACGCAGTATTTT	CASTPFVGSSTDTQYF
TRBV6-2/TRBV6-3	.	TRBD2	TRBJ2-3	TGTGCCAGCAGCCTCGGGACTAGCGGTGGACACACAGATACGCAGTATTTT	CASSLGTSGGHTDTQYF
TRBV11-2	.	.	TRBJ2-7	TGTGCCAGCAGCTTAGTTTCGACACAATACGAGCAGTACTTC	CASSLVSTQYEQYF
TRBV11-2	once	.	TRBJ2-5	TGTGTCAGCAGCTTAACTGAGACCCAGTACTTC	CVSSLTETQYF
TRBV7-9	many	.	TRBJ2-3	TGTGCCAGCAGCCCGGGAACAGATACGCAGTATTTT	CASSPGTDTQYF
TRBV30	many	.	TRBJ1-5	TGTGCCTGGAGTCAGGGAGGCAATCAGCCCCAGCATTTT	CAWSQGGNQPQHF
TRBV27	once	TRBD1	TRBJ2-7	TGTGCCAGCAGTTTACAACGGGACAGGTACGAGCAGTACTTC	CASSLQRDRYEQYF
TRBV20-1	.	TRBD2	TRBJ2-7	TGCAGTGCTAGCTCCGGGACTACCCCTACCTACGAGCAGTACTTC	CSASSGTTPTYEQYF
TRBV19	.	.	TRBJ2-1	TGTGCCAGTACTCCGGGGGGCAGGACCCTATACAATGAGCAGTTCTTC	CASTPGGRTLYNEQFF
TRBV2	few	TRBD2	TRBJ2-7	TGTGCCAGCAGTGAAACTAGCGGGAGTAGCTACGAGCAGTACTTC	CASSETSGSSYEQYF
TRBV5-8	many	.	TRBJ2-3	TGTGCAAGCAAGGGGCAGGTTACGACAGATACGCAGTATTTT	CASKGQVTTDTQYF
TRBV4-1	many	.	TRBJ2-7	TGCGCCAGCAGCCAAGACGTCGGGGCACCAACCTACGAGCAGTACTTC	CASSQDVGAPTYEQYF
TRBV7-9	few	.	TRBJ1-4	TGTGCCAGCAGCTTAGCGTATGAAAAACTGTTTTTT	CASSLAYEKLFF
TRBV24-1	many	.	TRBJ1-5	TGTGCCACCAGTGGGGGGTTTGGTCAGCCCCAGCATTTT	CATSGGFGQPQHF
TRBV24-1	many	.	TRBJ2-3	TGTGCCACCCGGGGAGGGACAGCAGATACGCAGTATTTT	CATRGGTADTQYF
TRBV12-3/TRBV12-4	many	.	TRBJ2-1	TGTGCCAGCAGTTTCTCTGAGCAGTTCTTC	CASSFSEQFF
TRBV29-1	.	.	TRBJ2-7	TGCAGCGTTGCTGTCAGGGGTGAGTCCTACGAGCAGTACTTC	CSVAVRGESYEQYF
TRBV5-3	.	.	TRBJ2-7	TGTGCCAGCAGCTTGAGAGGGCCGCAGGGCTCCTACGAGCCGTACTTC	CASSLRGPQGSYEPYF
TRBV9	.	TRBD2	TRBJ2-4	TGTGCCAGCAGCGCCGGACTAGCCGAAAACATTCAGTACTTC	CASSAGLAENIQYF
TRBV20-1	.	.	TRBJ2-2	TGCAGTGCTGAAGGGACCGGGGAGCTGTTTTTT	CSAEGTGELFF
TRBV12-3/TRBV12-4	.	.	TRBJ2-1	TGTGCCAGCAGTTTATGGATTGCGTGGGGCTTAGATGAGCAGTTCTTC	CASSLWIAWGLDEQFF
TRBV2	many	.	TRBJ2-3	TGTGCCAGCAGTGAAGGCACGGGGTTCAACACAGATACGCAGTATTTT	CASSEGTGFNTDTQYF
TRBV9	many	.	TRBJ2-2	TGTGCCAGCAGCGTAGGGGGGATTCAGGTCGGGGAGCTGTTTTTT	CASSVGGIQVGELFF
TRBV20-1	.	.	TRBJ1-1	TGCAGTGCTACGGGGGAGCGTCGCACTGAAGCTTTCTTT	CSATGERRTEAFF
TRBV7-9	few	.	TRBJ1-4	TGTGCCAGCAGCGACGGGGCGGATGAAAAACTGTTTTTT	CASSDGADEKLFF
TRBV19	many	.	TRBJ1-1	TGTGCCAGTAGTATTGGCCTATCCACTGAAGCTTTCTTT	CASSIGLSTEAFF
TRBV3-1	few	.	TRBJ2-7	TGTGCCAGCAGCCAGGGACCTCAGGCACAAAGCTCCTACGAGCAGTACTTC	CASSQGPQAQSSYEQYF
TRBV5-3	.	.	TRBJ2-5	TGTGCCAGCAGCTCGAAAATCGGGACCGACGAGACCCAGTGCTTC	CASSSKIGTDETQCF
TRBV20-1	.	TRBD2	TRBJ2-2	TGCAATGCTAGGGAACTAGCGGGGGCGGGAACCAAGGAGCTGTTTTTT	CNARELAGAGTKELFF
TRBV5-1	many	.	TRBJ2-5	TGCGCCAGCAGCTTGGAGTTTTGGGGGTTGGAGACCCAGTACTTC	CASSLEFWGLETQYF
TRBV7-6	.	.	TRBJ2-2	TGTGCCAGCAGCTTCCGGGGTAACACCGGGGAGCTGTTTTTT	CASSFRGNTGELFF
TRBV5-6	once	TRBD1	TRBJ2-7	TGTGCCAGCAGCTTGGTGCAGGGGGTCTACGAGCAGTACTTC	CASSLVQGVYEQYF